The rows below give T cell receptor beta chains drawn from one sample of a study of blood T cell repertoires in COVID-19. Sequencing was performed with immunoSEQ multiplex PCR; in TCRdb, only in-frame clones are kept and a portion is missing. Among about 280,000 clones listed, 65% to 90% were seen once. The sample comprised peripheral blood. The receptors were gathered from a man aged 45-60 years with active or convalescent COVID-19. Each CDR3 is given with its conserved first and last residue. Fields, in order: J gene, clone size, V gene, D gene, CDR3 DNA, CDR3 protein. D genes are given only for firm matches. Expanded clones are given a class, and other clones once, few, many or no size at all.

TRBJ2-2 | - | TRBV15 | TRBD2 | TGTGCCACCAGCAGAGAAGGGACTAGCCGTTTTGGGGAGCTGTTTTTT | CATSREGTSRFGELFF
TRBJ2-5 | few | TRBV27 | TRBD2 | TGTGCCAGCAGTTTAACTAGCGGGCCTCAAGAGACCCAGTACTTC | CASSLTSGPQETQYF
TRBJ1-2 | - | TRBV2 | TRBD1 | TGTGCCAGCACGGACAGGGGGCCTACTAACTATGGCTACACCTTC | CASTDRGPTNYGYTF
TRBJ2-3 | - | TRBV28 | TRBD1 | TGTGCCAGCTACAGCTGGGGACAGGACCAAAATACGCAGTATTTT | CASYSWGQDQNTQYF
TRBJ2-2 | - | TRBV4-1 | - | TGCGCCAGCAGCCAAGGGGCCTGGTACAGCAACACCGGGGAGCTGTTTTTT | CASSQGAWYSNTGELFF
TRBJ1-2 | - | TRBV18 | TRBD1 | TGTGCCAGCTCAGCCTCGGGACAGGGTAGTTTCACCTTC | CASSASGQGSFTF
TRBJ1-1 | once | TRBV6-6 | - | TGTGCCAGCAGCTCAGATTTTTTTGGGAACACTGAAGCTTTCTTT | CASSSDFFGNTEAFF
TRBJ2-5 | - | TRBV7-8 | TRBD2 | TGTGCCAGCAGCTTAGGTCTAGCGGGAGCTTCGTACCAAGAGACCCAGTACTTC | CASSLGLAGASYQETQYF
TRBJ2-1 | once | TRBV6-5 | TRBD2 | TGTGCCAGCACCACTCGACTAGCGGGGATCAATGAGCAGTTCTTC | CASTTRLAGINEQFF
TRBJ1-1 | - | TRBV15 | TRBD1 | TGTGCCACCAGCGGCGACAGGGTGTTGGGAGCTTTCTTT | CATSGDRVLGAFF
TRBJ2-3 | - | TRBV10-3 | TRBD2 | TGTGCCACTGCGGGGGGGGGCGGAGCCACAGATACGCAGTATTTT | CATAGGGGATDTQYF
TRBJ1-5 | once | TRBV19 | - | TGTGCCAGTAGTATGTTACAGGATCAGCCCCAGCATTTT | CASSMLQDQPQHF
TRBJ2-1 | - | TRBV5-1 | - | TGCGCCAGCAGTTTGCGGGCCAGGGGTATCAATGAGCAGTTCTTC | CASSLRARGINEQFF
TRBJ2-7 | - | TRBV14 | - | TGTGCCAGCAGTCTCTTCGACGCGGGTAGGGACGAGCAGTACTTC | CASSLFDAGRDEQYF
TRBJ1-3 | - | TRBV14 | - | TGTGCCAGCAGCCAAGAGAAGGGGTCGCTGGACACCATATATTTT | CASSQEKGSLDTIYF
TRBJ2-5 | - | TRBV5-1 | - | TGCGCCAGCAGCTTGGAAAGACCACAGGGTTGGCAAGAGACCCAGTACTTC | CASSLERPQGWQETQYF
TRBJ2-7 | - | TRBV10-3 | TRBD1 | TGTGCCATCAGTGAGTCGGGGGACAGGGGCCTACCAAGCTCCTACGAGCAGTACTTC | CAISESGDRGLPSSYEQYF
TRBJ2-3 | few | TRBV5-1 | - | TGCGCCAGCAGGTGGACTGGCGGCGGCACAGATACGCAGTATTTT | CASRWTGGGTDTQYF
TRBJ2-1 | - | TRBV12-3/TRBV12-4 | TRBD2 | TGTGCCAGCAGTTTAGGGCTAGCGGGGAGGATACTCTTC | CASSLGLAGRILF
TRBJ2-1 | - | TRBV19 | - | TGTGCCAGTAGTAAACGCCTCCCGACAGACGCCTACAATGAGCAGTTCTTC | CASSKRLPTDAYNEQFF
TRBJ2-5 | - | TRBV12-3/TRBV12-4 | TRBD1 | TGTGCCAGCACCCCGACAGGGCTGACCCAGTACTTC | CASTPTGLTQYF
TRBJ1-1 | - | TRBV7-2 | - | TGTGCCAGCACATGGGGCCGGGACACTGAAGCTTTCTTT | CASTWGRDTEAFF
TRBJ1-5 | - | TRBV5-1 | TRBD1 | TGCGCCAGCAGCTTGTGGGACAGGGGATCTTCCCAGCATTTT | CASSLWDRGSSQHF
TRBJ2-3 | many | TRBV3-1/TRBV3-2 | - | TGTGCCAGCAGCCAAGAAGGGGCGCAGACGGTTGCGCAGTATTTT | CASSQEGAQTVAQYF
TRBJ2-5 | - | TRBV5-1 | TRBD2 | TGCGCCAGCAGCGTTGGACTAGCGGGAGTAGAGACCCAGTACTTC | CASSVGLAGVETQYF
TRBJ1-6 | - | TRBV18 | - | TGTGCCAGCTCCGGTTGGGAGAATAATTCACCCCTCCACTTT | CASSGWENNSPLHF
TRBJ1-2 | - | TRBV2 | - | TGTGCCAGCAGTTCCATTTATGGCTACACCTTC | CASSSIYGYTF
TRBJ2-1 | - | TRBV20-1 | TRBD2 | TGCAGTGCTAGTGGAGCGGGAGGATCCTACAATGAGCAGTTCTTC | CSASGAGGSYNEQFF
TRBJ1-2 | - | TRBV7-2 | - | TGTGCCAGCAGCTTAGGGGGTACAGGGAACTATGGCTACACCTTC | CASSLGGTGNYGYTF
TRBJ2-7 | - | TRBV11-2 | - | TGTGCCAGCAGCTTTCGAAGCGGCACCTACGAGCAGTACTTC | CASSFRSGTYEQYF
TRBJ2-1 | - | TRBV7-7 | TRBD2 | TGTGCTAGCAGTCTTAGCGGGGTTGGCCACAATGAGCAGTTCTTC | CASSLSGVGHNEQFF
TRBJ2-2 | once | TRBV6-5 | TRBD1 | TGTGCCAGCAGTTACACGGGACAGGGGACCGGGGAGCTGTTTTTT | CASSYTGQGTGELFF
TRBJ1-6 | - | TRBV2 | - | TGTGCCAGCAGGACCATCGACAGGTTACAACGCTCACCCCTCCACTTT | CASRTIDRLQRSPLHF
TRBJ1-5 | once | TRBV10-3 | - | TGTGCCATCAGGCGGGGCCCGAATCAGCCCCAGCATTTT | CAIRRGPNQPQHF
TRBJ2-7 | few | TRBV28 | - | TGTGCCAGTCAGACAGGAGTAAGGAACGAGCAGTACTTC | CASQTGVRNEQYF
TRBJ2-2 | - | TRBV5-5 | - | TGTGCCAGCACCTCCTCAGCGACCGGGGAGCTGTTTTTT | CASTSSATGELFF
TRBJ2-2 | - | TRBV7-2 | - | TGTGCCAGCACCGTATTAATCCGGGGGGAGCTGTTTTTT | CASTVLIRGELFF
TRBJ2-1 | - | TRBV5-1 | TRBD2 | TGCGCCAGCAGCACCGGACTAGCGGGGGTTAATGAGCAGTTCTTC | CASSTGLAGVNEQFF
TRBJ2-1 | - | TRBV2 | - | TGTGCCAGCTTAATACAGGAAAGCTCCTACAATGAGCAGTTCTTC | CASLIQESSYNEQFF
TRBJ2-7 | - | TRBV28 | TRBD1 | TGTGCCGCCCAGACAGGGACCTCCTACGAGCAGTACTTC | CAAQTGTSYEQYF
TRBJ1-1 | - | TRBV13 | - | TGTGCCAGCAGCCTAGGGAGGGCGGGGTTAATAGGAGCTTTCTTT | CASSLGRAGLIGAFF
TRBJ2-4 | - | TRBV4-3 | - | TGCGCCAGCAGCCAAGATCTTCCGGGCGCCCCGGAGGACATTCAGTACTTC | CASSQDLPGAPEDIQYF
TRBJ2-1 | - | TRBV18 | - | TGTGCCAGCTCACCAACCGCGTACAATGAGCAGTTCTTC | CASSPTAYNEQFF
TRBJ2-4 | - | TRBV20-1 | - | TGCAGTGCCCTGAGGGGGATTCAGTACTTC | CSALRGIQYF